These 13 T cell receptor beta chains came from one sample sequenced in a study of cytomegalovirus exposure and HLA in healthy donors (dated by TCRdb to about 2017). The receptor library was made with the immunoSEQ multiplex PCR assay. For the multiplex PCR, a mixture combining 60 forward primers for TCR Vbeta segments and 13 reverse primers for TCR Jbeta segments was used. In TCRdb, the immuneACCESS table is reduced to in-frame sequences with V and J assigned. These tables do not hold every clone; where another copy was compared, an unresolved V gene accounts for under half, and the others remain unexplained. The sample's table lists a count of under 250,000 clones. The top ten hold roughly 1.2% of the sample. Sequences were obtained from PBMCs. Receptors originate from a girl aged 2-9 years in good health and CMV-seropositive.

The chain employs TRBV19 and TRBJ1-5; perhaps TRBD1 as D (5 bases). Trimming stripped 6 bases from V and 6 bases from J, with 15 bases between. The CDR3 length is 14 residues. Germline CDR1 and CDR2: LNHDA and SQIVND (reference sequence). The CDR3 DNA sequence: TGTGCCAGTAGGAGGGGAGGGGCGGGTCAGCCCCAGCATTTT. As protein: CASRRGGAGQPQHF.

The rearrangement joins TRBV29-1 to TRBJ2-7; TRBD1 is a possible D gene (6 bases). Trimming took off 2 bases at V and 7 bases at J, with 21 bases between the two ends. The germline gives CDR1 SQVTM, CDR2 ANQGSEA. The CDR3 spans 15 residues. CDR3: CSVELITGQRGEQYF. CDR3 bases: TGCAGCGTTGAACTAATAACAGGGCAAAGAGGGGAGCAGTACTTC.

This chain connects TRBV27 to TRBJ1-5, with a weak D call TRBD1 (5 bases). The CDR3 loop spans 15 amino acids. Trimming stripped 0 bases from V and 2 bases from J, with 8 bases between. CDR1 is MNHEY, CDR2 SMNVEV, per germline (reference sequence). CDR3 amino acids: CASSLSKGGNQPQHF. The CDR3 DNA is TGTGCCAGCAGTTTATCGAAAGGGGGCAATCAGCCCCAGCATTTT.

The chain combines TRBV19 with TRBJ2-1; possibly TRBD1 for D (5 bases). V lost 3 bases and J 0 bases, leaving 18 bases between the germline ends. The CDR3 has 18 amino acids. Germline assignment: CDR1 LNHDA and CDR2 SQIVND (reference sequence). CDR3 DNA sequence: TGTGCCAGTAGTATCCATAATGTAGGGGTTAGCTCCTACAATGAGCAGTTCTTC. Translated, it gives CASSIHNVGVSSYNEQFF.

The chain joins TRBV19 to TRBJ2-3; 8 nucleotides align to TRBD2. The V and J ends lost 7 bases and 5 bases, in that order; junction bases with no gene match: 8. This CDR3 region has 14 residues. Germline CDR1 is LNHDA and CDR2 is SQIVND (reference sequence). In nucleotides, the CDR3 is TGTGCCAGTAAAGACGGGAGGGCCAGAGATACGCAGTATTTT. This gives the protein CASKDGRARDTQYF.

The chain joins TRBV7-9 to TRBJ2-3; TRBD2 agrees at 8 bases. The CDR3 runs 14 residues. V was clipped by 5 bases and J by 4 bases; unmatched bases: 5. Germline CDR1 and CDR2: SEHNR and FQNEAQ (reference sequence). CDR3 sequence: CASSLSGSADTQYF. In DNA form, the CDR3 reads TGTGCCAGCAGCCTAAGCGGGAGTGCAGATACGCAGTATTTT.

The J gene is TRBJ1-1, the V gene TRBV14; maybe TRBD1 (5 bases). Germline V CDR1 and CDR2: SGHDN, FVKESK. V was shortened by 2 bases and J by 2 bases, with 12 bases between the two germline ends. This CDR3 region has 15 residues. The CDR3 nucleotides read TGTGCCAGCAGCCAACCCCAGGGTCCTAACACTGAAGCTTTCTTT. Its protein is CASSQPQGPNTEAFF.

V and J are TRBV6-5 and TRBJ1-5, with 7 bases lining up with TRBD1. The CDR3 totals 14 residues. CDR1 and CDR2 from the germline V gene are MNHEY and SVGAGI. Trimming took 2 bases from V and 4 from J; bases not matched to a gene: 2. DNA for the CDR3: TGTGCCAGCAGTTACGACAGGGCGAATCAGCCCCAGCATTTT. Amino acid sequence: CASSYDRANQPQHF.

CDR3 DNA sequence: TGCAGCCCTACTTATGGTAACACTGAAGCTTTCTTT. Its translation is CSPTYGNTEAFF. J is TRBJ1-1 and V is TRBV29-1; D is undetermined. Germline V gene data show CDR1 as SQVTM and CDR2 as ANQGSEA. Deletions cut 8 bases from V and 2 bases from J, with 12 bases between. The CDR3 sequence is 12 residues long. Full variable domain (rest looked up from reference TRBV29-1 and TRBJ1-1): SAVISQKPSRDICQRGTSLTIQCQVDSQVTMMFWYRQQPGQSLTLIATANQGSEATYESGFVIDKFPISRPNLTFSTLTVSNMSPEDSSIYLCSPTYGNTEAFFGQGTRLTVV.

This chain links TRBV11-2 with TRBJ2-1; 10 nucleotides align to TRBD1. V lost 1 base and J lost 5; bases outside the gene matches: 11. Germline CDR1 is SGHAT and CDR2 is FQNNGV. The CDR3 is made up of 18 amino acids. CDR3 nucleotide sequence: TGTGCCAGCAGCTTAGTTTTCCGGGGGACAGGGGCCAACAATGAGCAGTTCTTC. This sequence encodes CASSLVFRGTGANNEQFF.

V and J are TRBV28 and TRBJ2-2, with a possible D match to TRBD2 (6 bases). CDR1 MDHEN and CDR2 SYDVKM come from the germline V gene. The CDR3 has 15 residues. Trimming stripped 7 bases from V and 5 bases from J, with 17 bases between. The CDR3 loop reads CASNMRLAETGELFF. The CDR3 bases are TGTGCCAGCAATATGAGGTTAGCGGAGACCGGGGAGCTGTTTTTT.

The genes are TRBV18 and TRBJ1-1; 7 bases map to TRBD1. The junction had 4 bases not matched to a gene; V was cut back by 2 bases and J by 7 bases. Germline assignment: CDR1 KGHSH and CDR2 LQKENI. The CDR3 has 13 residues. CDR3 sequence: CASSPNGDSEAFF. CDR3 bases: TGTGCCAGCTCACCAAACGGGGACAGTGAAGCTTTCTTT.

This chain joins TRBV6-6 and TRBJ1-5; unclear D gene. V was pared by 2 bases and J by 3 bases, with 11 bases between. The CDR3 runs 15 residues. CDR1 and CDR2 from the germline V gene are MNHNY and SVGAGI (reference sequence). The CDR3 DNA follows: TGTGCCAGCAGTTACGGATGGCAGGACAATCAGCCCCAGCATTTT. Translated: CASSYGWQDNQPQHF.